Listed below are T cell receptor beta chains from one sample, sequenced in a study of T cells in Graves' hyperthyroidism and ophthalmopathy. TCRdb re-called the multiplex PCR reads through MiXCR, storing one row per CDR3 protein. The sample shows roughly 500,000 distinct CDR3 sequences, roughly 50% of them seen only once. The sequencing input was peripheral blood or thyroid tissue (not recorded which). The receptor set was obtained from an adult woman with Graves' disease, either hyperthyroidism or ophthalmopathy (not recorded which). Each CDR3 is given with its conserved first and last residue. D genes are given only for firm matches. Clone size is shown for a subset of rows, as once, few, many or a class of expanded clone.

j_call,v_call,d_call,clone_size,cdr3_nt,cdr3_aa
TRBJ2-7,TRBV5-1,-,many,TGTGCCAGCAGCCGCGACACATCCTACGAGCAGTACTTC,CASSRDTSYEQYF
TRBJ1-5,TRBV29-1,-,few,TGCAGCGTGGCACGGGGGGGCAATCAGCCCCAGCATTTT,CSVARGGNQPQHF
TRBJ2-7,TRBV7-2,TRBD1,many,TGTGCCAGCAGCCCCGCGACAGGGTTCCCCTACGAGCAGTACTTC,CASSPATGFPYEQYF
TRBJ1-2,TRBV15,TRBD1,-,TGTGCCACCAGCAGAGATCTCGAGGGGGCAGGTGGCTACACCTTC,CATSRDLEGAGGYTF
TRBJ2-2,TRBV7-9,TRBD2,-,TGTGCCAGCAGTTTGGGAATAGCGGGAGTCGGGGAGCTGTTTTTT,CASSLGIAGVGELFF
TRBJ1-2,TRBV2,-,many,TGTGCCAGCGGTGATGGCTACACCTTC,CASGDGYTF
TRBJ1-3,TRBV29-1,-,-,TGCAGCGTCCCCGGGGGAGGAAACACCATATATTTT,CSVPGGGNTIYF
TRBJ2-2,TRBV5-1,TRBD2,many,TGCGCCAGCAGCTCCTCGACTAGCGGGAGTCGAACCGGGGAGCTGTTTTTT,CASSSSTSGSRTGELFF
TRBJ2-7,TRBV5-6,TRBD1,many,TGTGCCAGCAGCCGGGGACAGGGGCCCTACGAGCAGTACTTC,CASSRGQGPYEQYF
TRBJ1-1,TRBV20-1,TRBD1,-,TGCAGTGCCGGGACAGGGAGGGTTCGGGTCACTGAAGCTTTCTTT,CSAGTGRVRVTEAFF
TRBJ2-2,TRBV19,-,many,TGTGCCAGTATGGACGGGATCGCCGCGAACACCGGGGAGCTGTTTTTT,CASMDGIAANTGELFF
TRBJ2-5,TRBV11-2,-,many,TGTGCCAGCACTTCGTATTTTGGGGAGACCCAGTACTTC,CASTSYFGETQYF
TRBJ2-6,TRBV2,-,-,TGTGCCAGCGGGGCCCTACGTGCCAACGTCCTGACTTTC,CASGALRANVLTF
TRBJ1-1,TRBV6-5,-,-,TGTGCCAGCAGTTGCAGGGCTCACACTGAAGCTTTCTTT,CASSCRAHTEAFF
TRBJ1-2,TRBV25-1,TRBD1,-,TGTGCCAGCAGTCTCCAGGGGGCGACAGGGTATGGCTACACCTTC,CASSLQGATGYGYTF
TRBJ1-2,TRBV14,-,-,TGTGCCAGCAGCCAAGATCCGGGATTAGACATGTTCTATGGCTACACCTTC,CASSQDPGLDMFYGYTF
TRBJ2-7,TRBV7-6,TRBD1,many,TGTGCCAGCAGCTTAACCACCCCGAACGACAGGGGATTCCACGAGCAGTACTTC,CASSLTTPNDRGFHEQYF
TRBJ2-5,TRBV12-3/TRBV12-4,TRBD1,many,TGTGCCAGCAGACGCACAGGGGTTAGGGAGACCCAGTACTTC,CASRRTGVRETQYF
TRBJ2-5,TRBV28,-,-,TGTGCCAGCAGTGTCGGCCCCGGGACGGCTCAAGAGACCCAGTACTTC,CASSVGPGTAQETQYF
TRBJ2-7,TRBV7-6,TRBD2,-,TGTGCCAGCAGCTTAGGTAGCGGGAGTCGCAACGAGCAGTACTTC,CASSLGSGSRNEQYF
TRBJ2-2,TRBV7-6,TRBD2,many,TGTGCCAGCAGCCCAGCCAGCGGGAGTTGGGCCGGGGAGCTGTTTTTT,CASSPASGSWAGELFF
TRBJ1-4,TRBV5-1,TRBD1,-,TGCGCCAGCAGCTTGGAGGGGGCCGGAAATGAAAAACTGTTTTTT,CASSLEGAGNEKLFF
TRBJ1-2,TRBV7-3,-,many,TGTGCCAGCAGCTTCGCACAGGGTCGGGGCTACACCTTC,CASSFAQGRGYTF
TRBJ2-5,TRBV27,-,-,TGTGCCAGCAGCATAACTAGGTACCAAGAGACCCAGTACTTC,CASSITRYQETQYF
TRBJ1-1,TRBV20-1,-,-,TGCAGTGCTATAAGAAACACTGAAGCTTTCTTT,CSAIRNTEAFF
TRBJ1-1,TRBV20-1,-,many,TGCAGTGCTAGAGATCTTAGGGGGGGGGCTGAAGCTTTCTTT,CSARDLRGGAEAFF
TRBJ2-1,TRBV7-9,TRBD1,-,TGTGCCAGCAGCACCCGACAGGGTCTAAGCAATGAGCAGTTCTTC,CASSTRQGLSNEQFF
TRBJ2-7,TRBV12-3/TRBV12-4,-,many,TGTGCCAGCAGGACCCAAGGGGTGACCTACGAGCAGTACTTC,CASRTQGVTYEQYF
TRBJ2-5,TRBV5-1,TRBD2,many,TGCGCCAGCAGCTTGGACGGGGGGGACGAGACCCAGTACTTC,CASSLDGGDETQYF
TRBJ1-1,TRBV7-9,-,-,TGTGCCAGCAGCTCCCACAGGACTGAAGCTTTCTTT,CASSSHRTEAFF
TRBJ1-3,TRBV4-1,-,-,TGCGCCAGCAGCCAAGTAACAGGGGGAAACACCATATATTTT,CASSQVTGGNTIYF
TRBJ2-5,TRBV20-1,-,many,TGCAGTGGGGGTCAAGAGACCCAGTACTTC,CSGGQETQYF